This paragraph reports one T cell receptor beta chain. Its antigen is unidentified. Using immunoSEQ multiplex PCR, the repertoire was profiled, and TCRdb retains in-frame clones only, with some absent. Among roughly 95,000 clones, about three quarters were seen once, and the ten largest hold 1.5% to 2%. This entry is derived from a study of fetal regulatory T cell absence and autoimmunity. The length of the CDR3 is 12 residues. V was trimmed by 8 bases and J by 0 bases, leaving 8 bases between them. CDR1 and CDR2 from the germline V gene are ENHRY and SYGVKD. Points from the study as a whole: Broadly similar TRB gene family usage was seen in pancreas and cord blood.

This chain joins TRBV10-3 and TRBJ2-7; no definite D call. Sequencing used pancreas tissue. The clonotype comes from a male donor with IPEX syndrome. DNA of the CDR3: TGTGCCATCGCGATGGGCTCCTACGAGCAGTACTTC. This gives the protein CAIAMGSYEQYF.